This paragraph covers one T cell receptor beta chain sequence. The antigen is undetermined. Primers for the PCR totalled 60 Vbeta and 13 Jbeta. The authors' processing: About 11 million of the roughly 80 million unique TCR beta chains counted in a later analysis were shared. Here immunoSEQ multiplex PCR was the method, and the copy in TCRdb shows in-frame clones only, minus some. That table supplies the V and J calls and clone size; D and trimming were determined from the DNA. The sample holds about 110,000 clones, roughly 77% seen once. Germline assignment: CDR1 MGHDK and CDR2 SYGVNS. Trimming pared 4 bases from V and 5 bases from J, leaving 20 bases between. This CDR3 has 16 residues. This sample is drawn from a study of cytomegalovirus exposure and HLA in healthy donors. Overall study findings and caveats: CMV serostatus alone was available as immune exposure information. High specificity and sensitivity for cytomegalovirus status were reported for the classifier.

The receptor comes from a man aged 40-49 years in good health and CMV-seronegative. The rearrangement uses TRBV25-1 and TRBJ1-2, with D maybe TRBD1 (5 bases). The sequenced material came from PBMCs. CDR3 bases: TGTGCCAGCAGTGGGCCGACAGCTGACCCCAATTATGGCTACACCTTC. This encodes CASSGPTADPNYGYTF.